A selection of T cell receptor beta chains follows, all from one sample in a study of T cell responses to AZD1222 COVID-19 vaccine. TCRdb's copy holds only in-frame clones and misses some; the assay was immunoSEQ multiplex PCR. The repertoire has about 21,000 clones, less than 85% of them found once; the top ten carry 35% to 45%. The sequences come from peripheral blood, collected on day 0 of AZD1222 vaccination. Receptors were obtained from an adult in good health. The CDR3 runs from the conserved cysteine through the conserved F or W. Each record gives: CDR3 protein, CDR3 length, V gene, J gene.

CDR3 protein: CSVDPSGARGYGYTF
CDR3 length: 15
V gene: TRBV29-1
J gene: TRBJ1-2

CDR3 protein: CASSPNTGLGETQYF
CDR3 length: 15
V gene: TRBV5-1
J gene: TRBJ2-5

CDR3 protein: CASSLEPGGQGLNIQYF
CDR3 length: 17
V gene: TRBV5-1
J gene: TRBJ2-4

CDR3 protein: CASSPTPNQPQHF
CDR3 length: 13
V gene: TRBV19
J gene: TRBJ1-5

CDR3 protein: CATNPPTTGRYSNQPQHF
CDR3 length: 18
V gene: TRBV25-1
J gene: TRBJ1-5

CDR3 protein: CASSLGRGTEAFF
CDR3 length: 13
V gene: TRBV11-2
J gene: TRBJ1-1

CDR3 protein: CASSQPSGNTGELFF
CDR3 length: 15
V gene: TRBV6-2/TRBV6-3
J gene: TRBJ2-2

CDR3 protein: CASSPGGMNLGGEQYF
CDR3 length: 16
V gene: TRBV5-1
J gene: TRBJ2-7

CDR3 protein: CASSLAGETADTQYF
CDR3 length: 15
V gene: TRBV3-1/TRBV3-2
J gene: TRBJ2-3

CDR3 protein: CASSLGGEGAYEQYF
CDR3 length: 15
V gene: TRBV19
J gene: TRBJ2-7

CDR3 protein: CASSYRSSDEQFF
CDR3 length: 13
V gene: TRBV6-5
J gene: TRBJ2-1

CDR3 protein: CASSLIAATTNEKLFF
CDR3 length: 16
V gene: TRBV28
J gene: TRBJ1-4

CDR3 protein: CASSLGRYGYTF
CDR3 length: 12
V gene: TRBV12-3/TRBV12-4
J gene: TRBJ1-2

CDR3 protein: CASSPGGTGTSGRALYNEQFF
CDR3 length: 21
V gene: TRBV4-1
J gene: TRBJ2-1

CDR3 protein: CASSLSGNTIYF
CDR3 length: 12
V gene: TRBV3-1/TRBV3-2
J gene: TRBJ1-3

CDR3 protein: CAWSGTSGGAGELFF
CDR3 length: 15
V gene: TRBV30
J gene: TRBJ2-2

CDR3 protein: CAGGAGAGELFF
CDR3 length: 12
V gene: TRBV12-3/TRBV12-4
J gene: TRBJ2-2